Following are 26 T cell receptor beta chains from one sample sequenced in a study of identical twins. TCRdb re-called the 5' RACE reads with MiXCR, one entry per CDR3 protein. The table has 640,000 or so distinct CDR3 sequences, 6% to 6.5% seen once. The sequenced material came from naive T cells sorted from blood. The receptors stem from a man between 18 and 35 years old in good health.

This clonotype occurred a few times. This chain connects TRBV12-3 or TRBV12-4 to TRBJ2-5; a possible D gene is TRBD1 (6 bases). The CDR3 length is 16 residues. V gave up 5 bases and J gave up 5 bases, with 21 bases separating them. CDR3 in DNA: TGTGCCAGCAGTCCCCTTGGGGCAGGGGCCCTGGAGACCCAGTACTTC. Its translation: CASSPLGAGALETQYF.

At least ten counts were recorded for this clonotype. The chain carries TRBV12-3 or TRBV12-4 and TRBJ2-6, with D unclear. The V and J ends lost 4 bases and 2 bases respectively, with 6 bases between them. This CDR3 has 14 residues. CDR3 bases: TGTGCCAGCAGTTCCGTAGCTGGGGCCAACGTCCTGACTTTC. Its translation: CASSSVAGANVLTF.

At least ten counts were recorded for this clonotype. The chain combines TRBV6-1 with TRBJ1-5; TRBD1 is a possible D gene (6 bases). CDR3 size: 16 residues. CDR1 and CDR2 (germline): MNHNS, SASEGT. V was trimmed by 1 base and J by 5 bases, leaving 15 bases between them. CDR3 residues: CASSEGSARGYQPQHF. The CDR3 region has the DNA TGTGCCAGCAGTGAAGGGTCGGCCAGGGGCTATCAGCCCCAGCATTTT.

This clonotype was observed a handful of times. V and J are TRBV4-3 and TRBJ1-4; D unresolved. Trimming removed 0 bases from V and 8 bases from J, with 16 bases in between. Germline V gene sequence: CDR1 LGHNA, CDR2 YSLEER. The CDR3 length is 16 residues. CDR3 amino acids: CASSQDMAPGGEKLFF. The DNA of the CDR3 is TGCGCCAGCAGCCAAGATATGGCACCAGGAGGCGAAAAACTGTTTTTT.

This clonotype was seen ten or more times. The genes are TRBV28 and TRBJ2-7; D not certain. Between the trimmed V and J ends, which lost 8 bases and 6 bases, there was a span of 17 bases. This CDR3 comprises 13 residues. Germline V CDR1 and CDR2: MDHEN, SYDVKM. The CDR3 loop reads CASSYRYLAEQYF. Written as DNA, the CDR3 is TGTGCCAGCTCCTACCGCTACTTAGCCGAGCAGTACTTC.

The chain is built from TRBV10-3 and TRBJ1-1, with D possibly matching TRBD1 (6 bases). Trimming left V 7 bases short and J 3 bases short, with 18 bases between. Germline V gene data show CDR1 as ENHRY and CDR2 as SYGVKD. The CDR3 has 15 residues. The CDR3 region is CAITGQLGNHTEAFF. The CDR3 region has the DNA TGTGCCATCACTGGACAGTTGGGGAACCACACTGAAGCTTTCTTT.

This chain joins TRBV5-1 and TRBJ2-1; D is unresolved. Looked up from germline, CDR1 is SGHRS and CDR2 is YFSETQ. The CDR3 is 13 amino acids. V shed 2 bases and J shed 6 bases, with 9 bases lying between them. CDR3 coding DNA: TGCGCCAGCAGCTTACCACGGGTCAATGAGCAGTTCTTC. It specifies CASSLPRVNEQFF.

This clonotype was observed many times. The CDR3 DNA reads TGTGCCAGTAGCAGGGGGAGGGAGGCAGAGACCCAGTACTTC. Translated: CASSRGREAETQYF. This sequence joins TRBV12-3 or TRBV12-4 and TRBJ2-5; D might be TRBD1 or TRBD2, each matching 7 bases. The CDR3 loop spans 14 amino acids. V lost 9 bases and J 4 bases, leaving 18 bases between the germline ends.

This clonotype has a count of ten or more. The chain is built from TRBV29-1 and TRBJ1-3, with a tentative D call TRBD1 (5 bases). In germline, CDR1 is SQVTM, CDR2 ANQGSEA. V was clipped by 1 base and J by 6 bases, with 10 bases between them. This CDR3 region has 13 residues. CDR3 sequence: CSVEAGPQNTIYF. CDR3 sequence (DNA): TGCAGCGTTGAAGCGGGACCTCAAAACACCATATATTTT.

This clonotype was detected many times. The gene calls are TRBV20-1 and TRBJ1-2, with D maybe TRBD1 (5 bases). V was clipped by 0 bases and J by 3 bases, with 11 bases between them. Germline CDR1 reads DFQATT; CDR2 reads SNEGSKA (reference sequence). The CDR3 runs 14 residues. The CDR3 DNA reads as TGCAGTGCTAGAGAGGTGGGGCTGGACTATGGCTACACCTTC. Its protein is CSAREVGLDYGYTF.

In this sample, this clonotype turned up many times. The gene calls are TRBV20-1 and TRBJ2-1; D uncertain. This CDR3 has 16 residues. V was cut by 2 bases and J by 0 bases, with 14 bases left in between. Germline V gene lookup returns CDR1 DFQATT and CDR2 SNEGSKA (reference sequence). The CDR3 here is CSARKGITLSYNEQFF. The CDR3 bases are TGCAGTGCTAGAAAAGGGATCACGCTCTCCTACAATGAGCAGTTCTTC.

The chain recombines TRBV3-1 with TRBJ2-7; TRBD2 aligns across 9 bases. Germline values: CDR1 LGHDT, CDR2 YNNKEL (reference sequence). With 1 base clipped from V and 0 bases from J, the junction kept 10 bases outside the gene matches. The length of the CDR3 is 18 residues. The CDR3, as DNA: TGTGCCAGCAGCCAAGTCGGTCGGCGGGAGGGTCACTCCTACGAGCAGTACTTC. It codes for CASSQVGRREGHSYEQYF.

This clonotype was observed a few times. The V call is TRBV4-3, the J call TRBJ2-7; possible D gene TRBD2, 6 bases. The CDR3 extends over 16 amino acids. Germline values: CDR1 LGHNA, CDR2 YSLEER. V shed 0 bases and J shed 3 bases, with 15 bases lying between them. The CDR3 loop is CASSQEGWTTHYEQYF. The DNA of the CDR3 is TGCGCCAGCAGCCAAGAGGGGTGGACTACCCACTACGAGCAGTACTTC.

This clonotype was detected many times. The CDR3 coding sequence is TGTGCCAGCAGCCCCCGACAGGGTCCTGGAAACACCATATATTTT. This sequence encodes CASSPRQGPGNTIYF. The V gene is TRBV12-3 or TRBV12-4, the J gene TRBJ1-3, with 7 positions matching TRBD1. This CDR3 is built from 15 residues. V gave up 6 bases and J gave up 2 bases; unmatched junction bases: 7.

The sample holds a few counts of this clonotype. It may be a read error: a sequence one base away is much more abundant. V and J are TRBV29-1 and TRBJ2-3, with D perhaps TRBD2 (5 bases). CDR1 and CDR2 (germline): SQVTM, ANQGSEA. The CDR3 totals 12 residues. In nucleotides, the CDR3 is TGCAGTATCAACGAGGGATCATATACGCAGTATTTT. As protein: CSINEGSYTQYF.

At least ten counts were recorded for this clonotype. The chain uses TRBV12-3 or TRBV12-4 and TRBJ2-1; TRBD2 matches 11 bases. The CDR3 consists of 15 residues. Unmatched junction bases numbered 6, after V lost 3 bases and J lost 8 bases. CDR3 DNA: TGTGCCAGCAGTTTTCTAGCGGGAGGTCGGGATGAGCAGTTCTTC. Encoded protein: CASSFLAGGRDEQFF.

This clonotype was picked up many times. The chain joins TRBV20-1 to TRBJ2-7; no clear D gene. Trimming took off 1 base at V and 5 bases at J, with 12 bases between the two ends. CDR1 and CDR2 from the germline V gene are DFQATT and SNEGSKA (reference sequence). The CDR3 runs 13 residues. CDR3 nucleotide sequence: TGCAGTGCTAGAGGTCCCCGACCCCACGAGCAGTACTTC. Its protein product is CSARGPRPHEQYF.

This clonotype was seen many times. This rearrangement joins TRBV20-1 to TRBJ2-3; possible D gene TRBD2, 5 bases. The CDR3 covers 15 residues. The germline V gene encodes CDR1 DFQATT and CDR2 SNEGSKA (reference sequence). V shed 6 bases and J shed 0 bases, with 16 bases lying between them. DNA for the CDR3: TGCAGTGCCAAGGATCCTAGCAAGAGCACAGATACGCAGTATTTT. It specifies CSAKDPSKSTDTQYF.

This clonotype has just a few counts. The genes are TRBV7-8 and TRBJ2-7; the D call may be TRBD1 or TRBD2 (5 bases each). The CDR3 spans 13 residues. Germline-derived CDR1 and CDR2 are SGHVS and FQNEAQ. The V end was cut by 9 bases, the J end by 3 bases, with 15 bases between. CDR3 region: CARPGTEDYEQYV. The CDR3 region has the DNA TGTGCCAGGCCGGGGACGGAAGACTACGAGCAGTACGTC.

This sequence joins TRBV10-3 and TRBJ2-1; no clear D. Trimming removed 8 bases at V and 0 bases at J, with 11 bases between. There are 14 residues in the CDR3. Germline-derived CDR1 and CDR2 are ENHRY and SYGVKD. CDR3 sequence reads: CAISPRPSYNEQFF. DNA of the CDR3: TGTGCCATCTCCCCCCGGCCCTCCTACAATGAGCAGTTCTTC.

This clonotype has a handful of counts. The genes are TRBV19 and TRBJ2-5; perhaps D is TRBD1 or TRBD2 (7 bases each). From germline, CDR1 is LNHDA and CDR2 SQIVND (reference sequence). Trimming shortened V by 3 bases and J by 3 bases, and 20 bases separated the two germline ends. The CDR3 has 17 residues. The CDR3 region is CASSIHPIQGREETQYF. The CDR3 bases are TGTGCCAGTAGTATCCACCCTATACAGGGGAGGGAAGAGACCCAGTACTTC.

The chain joins TRBV6-2 or TRBV6-3 to TRBJ2-1; TRBD2 matches at 8 bases. V lost 7 bases and J lost 2; bases outside the gene matches: 10. CDR3 size: 16 residues. Germline V gene sequence: CDR1 MNHEY, CDR2 SVGEGT. The CDR3: CASNDRAGVPYNEQFF. The CDR3, as DNA: TGTGCCAGCAATGATAGAGCGGGAGTTCCCTACAATGAGCAGTTCTTC.

This clonotype was detected ten times or more. This chain links TRBV6-1 with TRBJ1-5; D is uncertain. The CDR3 loop spans 13 amino acids. The V and J ends lost 2 bases and 4 bases respectively, with 6 bases between them. Germline assignment: CDR1 MNHNS and CDR2 SASEGT. Written as DNA, the CDR3 is TGTGCCAGCAGTGAATACGGGAATCAGCCCCAGCATTTT. Translated, it gives CASSEYGNQPQHF.

This clonotype was counted at least ten times. The rearrangement joins TRBV6-2 or TRBV6-3 to TRBJ2-4; D not resolved. Trimming stripped 2 bases from V and 0 bases from J, with 14 bases between. Per germline, CDR1 MNHEY and CDR2 SVGEGT. The CDR3 has 17 amino acids. The CDR3, as DNA: TGTGCCAGCAGTTACGATAAGGGCACCCTAGCCAAAAACATTCAGTACTTC. It yields the protein CASSYDKGTLAKNIQYF.

This clonotype occurred many times. The rearrangement joins TRBV7-9 to TRBJ2-1; D is ambiguous. V lost 1 base and J lost 14, with 12 bases in between. The CDR3 has 12 residues. Germline values: CDR1 SEHNR, CDR2 FQNEAQ (reference sequence). This CDR3 reads CASSLGNGFEFF. DNA of the CDR3: TGTGCCAGCAGCTTAGGAAACGGATTCGAGTTCTTC.

This clonotype was seen more than once but under ten times. J is TRBJ1-1 and V is TRBV12-3 or TRBV12-4; tentative D call: TRBD1 (5 bases). The CDR3 consists of 13 residues. Trimming took 4 bases from V and 6 from J, leaving 12 bases between them. CDR3 region: CASSSLRASEAFF. CDR3 in DNA: TGTGCCAGCAGTTCCCTCAGGGCCTCTGAAGCTTTCTTT.